The text below deals with one TCR beta chain. Per the original methods: Counts of nucleated cells, estimated from reference gene primer amplification, were obtained. This table comes from immunoSEQ multiplex PCR, and its TCRdb copy is limited to in-frame clones, with some not included. The DNA gave D and trimming, while V, J and clone size come from that table. The profile shows over 30,000 clones, over 75% of them singletons. This sample was included in a study of blood T cell repertoires in COVID-19. For the study at large: COVID-19 samples collected from the United States, Italy and Spain covered acute and convalescent phases. In each case, the material was cDNA or gDNA derived from T cells, B-cell-depleted T cells, or PBMCs.

The CDR3 spans 14 residues. V lost 6 bases and J lost 1, with 9 bases in between. The germline V gene has CDR1 LNHDA and CDR2 SQIVND (reference sequence). The genes are TRBV19 and TRBJ2-2; no firm D call. This clonotype was obtained from a woman aged 60-70 years with active COVID-19. The sequencing input was peripheral blood. The CDR3 reads CASRTHRNTGELFF. CDR3 sequence (DNA): TGTGCCAGTAGGACCCACAGGAACACCGGGGAGCTGTTTTTT.